This T cell receptor beta chain was documented in a study of cytomegalovirus exposure and HLA in healthy donors (dated by TCRdb to about 2017). For the wider study: According to an earlier analysis of around 600 of the donors, some 180 million T cells yielded 117 million unique TCR beta sequences and about 300 Gb of sequence data. In a later genetic analysis, genome-wide SNP genotypes for about three fifths of the roughly 670 donors were used, and that subset was treated as a discovery cohort. A later analysis re-analyzed previously published TCR beta repertoires from 666 donors and added high-resolution HLA genotyping to study TCR occurrence patterns. The study profiled the T cell repertoires of some 610 subjects by immunosequencing and related them to cytomegalovirus serostatus. Of the roughly 390 genotyped donors, approximately 83% fell in the genetic ancestry cluster associated with self-reported Caucasian donors. Across roughly 420 genotyped donors of the cohort, an average of roughly 250,000 unique TCR beta nucleotide sequences per donor were sequenced, and 15% to 20% of those sequences were non-productive. Every repertoire in the discovery cohort had been generated on one and the same sequencing platform. The study combined high-throughput TCR immunosequencing, statistical association of individual TCRs with disease status, and machine learning to predict cytomegalovirus infection status. Typing coverage differed by locus: A, B, C, DRB1 and DQB1 were typed in about 620-630 donors, DQA1 in 522, DPA1 in 600 to 610, and DPB1 in 450 to 480. A handful of DR-DQ haplotypes were handled as single units for association and clustering because linkage in the cohort was strong. The study aimed to test whether signatures of past pathogen exposure could be identified by cataloging public T cell receptors. Rather than using new phenotypic data, the later analysis identified candidate immune exposures from TCR beta sequences and from how often those sequences occurred across donors. HLA typing included class I and class II loci at four-digit resolution. To decide whether each TCR beta V gene segment behaved as functional or pseudogenic, an earlier analysis of some 600 of the donors relied on high-throughput TCR beta sequencing. Donor age, sex, ethnicity and CMV serostatus were compiled together with the repertoire data. Around 320 gigabases of sequencing data and approximately 85 million unique TCR sequences were included in an early release covering about 700 HLA-typed donors. Along with the approximately 700-subject first cohort, a separate validation cohort of about 110 different subjects was used.

The cohort comprised some 730 healthy bone marrow donors. At the time of sampling, every cohort member was nominally healthy, though immune exposures that went unrecorded were likely present. The donor tested CMV seronegative, placing the donor among the 350 or so seronegative members of the cohort. Every donor gave a peripheral blood sample, and the peripheral blood mononuclear cells from that sample were used for TCR beta sequencing. The Qiagen DNeasy Blood Extraction Kit was used to extract genomic DNA from the blood cell samples. Remarks on this clone: Which antigen it targets is not known. It has no much larger one-base neighbor in the sample; base qualities were not kept.

The protocol used for the library was the immunoSEQ multiplex PCR assay. The multiplex PCR relied on a mix of 60 forward primers for TCR Vbeta segments and 13 reverse primers for TCR Jbeta segments. Amplification of the CDR3 region of rearranged TCR beta genes was performed with a multiplex PCR assay on genomic DNA. On the Illumina HiSeq System, the amplified TCR beta libraries were sequenced as 87-base-pair reads. Regarding the original processing steps: In a later analysis, roughly 80 million unique TCR beta chains were counted across the 500 to 850 repertoires, and some 10 million of these chains were shared by at least two donors. Raw reads were error-corrected and collapsed into unique sequences with a nearest-neighbor algorithm that merged closely related sequences to remove PCR and sequencing errors. Alignment of CDR3 sequences to IMGT reference sequences was used to assign V, D and J gene segments. For a sequence to be retained, at least a six-nucleotide match to both a V gene segment and a J gene segment was required. A rearrangement was called productive if the CDR3 had no stop codons and remained in frame with V and J, and every other rearrangement was called non-productive. Following IMGT convention, CDR3 was defined as the stretch from the second conserved V-encoded cysteine up to the conserved J-encoded phenylalanine. The earlier analysis of a few hundred of the donors excluded any sequence lacking an unambiguous match to a single V gene segment. In an earlier analysis of about 590 of the donors, a V segment was called functional when productive rearrangements were above 56.7%, and segregating when the standard deviation between donors exceeded 5%. A statistical classification framework was built for diagnosing cytomegalovirus status from the catalog of TCR beta chain sequences. V and J gene assignment, in a later analysis, came from comparing TCR nucleotide sequences with IMGT/GENE-DB human TR gene sequences. In a later analysis, CDR3 sequences and most-parsimonious VDJ recombination scenarios were assigned using the TCRdist pipeline. A later analysis defined each TCR beta chain by its CDR3 amino acid sequence plus V-gene family, and excluded reads lacking a unique V-gene family. A later analysis removed 550 to 650 highly shared, low-generation-probability nucleotide sequences to deal with suspected cross-contamination and a sequencing artifact. For each public chain, a later analysis derived a clonal expansion index from normalized ranks of inferred template counts within each repertoire. A later analysis computed generation probabilities with a VDJ recombination model fitted to out-of-frame rearrangements, and checked the results against IGoR. In a later analysis, hypergeometric tests were used to score TCR-TCR, TCR-HLA and TCR-CMV co-occurrence, with a repertoire-size bias correction applied to TCR pairs. To estimate false discovery rates, a later analysis permuted the HLA or CMV assignments 20 times. In a later analysis, co-occurring TCRs were grouped using DBSCAN, with TCRdist sequence similarity added in when clustering inside HLA-allele-positive subsets. For co-occurrence clustering, repertoires with fewer than 30,000 or more than 120,000 public chains were excluded, along with a handful of repertoires with anomalous nucleotide sharing. TCRdb limited this immuneACCESS table to in-frame rearrangements with V and J called. A share of clones is missing; checked studies link under half to unresolved V genes, and the rest is unexplained. That table is the source of V, J and clone size, and D and trimming were worked out from the DNA. In this sample the table shows about 130,000 clones, 65% to 90% of which occur a single time. The ten top clones hold about 2.5% of the sample.

The germline V gene (reference sequence) specifies SGHNT as CDR1 and YYREEE as CDR2. The CDR3 measures 16 amino acids from cysteine to phenylalanine. Here the CDR3 DNA is all that survives: 48 bases in frame from base 1. The V and J ends are trimmed by 6 bases and 0 bases, leaving 13 bases between them. Study-level results and caveats: Presence/absence analyses assumed roughly uniform sequencing depth across donors, an assumption that may not hold. Compared with the 666-donor mean, donors in an Asian-associated ancestry cluster had fewer N-insertions in productive TCRs, according to a later genetic analysis. The authors suggested that the approach could potentially be generalized to other disease states and immunological phenotypes. Strong co-occurrence of HLA alleles, especially DR and DQ, made assigning TCR associations to individual alleles difficult. Linkage disequilibrium might explain the correlated functional status among segregating V segments, but an unknown experimental factor could not be excluded. A later analysis found that HLA-associated TCR beta chains were more clonally expanded and had lower generation probabilities than equally common non-associated chains. CMV serostatus was the only immune exposure information available for the cohort. A few of the identified cytomegalovirus-associated TCR beta chains were confirmed in vitro to be specific for cytomegalovirus antigens. Most TCR sequences were observed very rarely across donors, whereas some public TCRs were present in many individuals. Specific HLA alleles were associated with some 15,000 TCR beta sequences at a false discovery rate of 0.05 in a later analysis. Because counts were too low, around 18 rarely observed V segments, including chromosome 9 orphons, were left out of the earlier analysis of 587 of the donors. A total of fewer than 200 TCR beta chains were listed by the study as associated with cytomegalovirus. A group of highly shared sequence variants was considered likely to be a technical artifact of the sequencing pipeline. According to a later analysis, most CMV-associated TCR beta chains appeared to be HLA-restricted, and the HLA associations seemed to be driven largely by CMV exposure. A further reported finding was that TCR beta sequences accurately predicted the HLA-A and HLA-B alleles for most subjects in the first cohort. In a later genetic analysis, a missense DCLRE1C variant was associated with V-gene and J-gene trimming of TCR beta chains, and the association was replicated in an independent cohort. In both the original and validation cohorts, the classifier was reported to diagnose cytomegalovirus status with high specificity and sensitivity. In an earlier analysis of more than 500 of the donors, most TCR beta V segments appeared in productive rearrangements about 90% or about 30% of the time, broadly matching IMGT annotations. Several of the top co-occurrence clusters appeared to be linked to parvovirus B19, influenza, CMV and Epstein-Barr virus, according to a later analysis. Some IMGT-functional V segments, including TRBV6-2 and TRBV6-3, could not be distinguished by the 87-base-pair reads and were therefore excluded. Only TCR beta chains were sequenced in this cohort, and the absence of alpha or paired-chain data limited detectable features. In a later analysis, the rate of TCR association differed among HLA loci, with DRB1 alleles having the most associated TCRs and HLA-C alleles having the fewest. Because HLA typing was unavailable for some donors at each locus, only the typed subset was used in association tests.

Sequencing used PBMCs. Recombination linked TRBV5-4 to TRBJ2-6; the D segment could be TRBD1, given 5 matching bases. The sequence came from a man aged 45-60 years in good health and CMV-seronegative. This receptor carries the CDR3 CASTLDILSGANVLTF. The DNA sequence is given as TGTGCCAGCACCCTGGACATCCTCTCTGGGGCCAACGTCCTGACTTTC.